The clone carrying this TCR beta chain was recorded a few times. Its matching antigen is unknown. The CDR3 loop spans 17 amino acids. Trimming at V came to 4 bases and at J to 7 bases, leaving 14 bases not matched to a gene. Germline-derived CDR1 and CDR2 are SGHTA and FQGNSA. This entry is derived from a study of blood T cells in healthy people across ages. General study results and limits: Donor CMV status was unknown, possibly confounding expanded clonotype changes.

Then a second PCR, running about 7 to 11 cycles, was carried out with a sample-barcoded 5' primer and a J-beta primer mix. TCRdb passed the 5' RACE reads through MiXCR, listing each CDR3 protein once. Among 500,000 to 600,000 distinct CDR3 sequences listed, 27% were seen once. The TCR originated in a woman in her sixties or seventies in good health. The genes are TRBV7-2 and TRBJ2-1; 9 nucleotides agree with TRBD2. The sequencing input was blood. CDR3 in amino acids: CASSYPTGGGANNEQFF. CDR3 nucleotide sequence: TGTGCCAGCAGCTACCCCACGGGCGGGGGGGCGAATAATGAGCAGTTCTTC.